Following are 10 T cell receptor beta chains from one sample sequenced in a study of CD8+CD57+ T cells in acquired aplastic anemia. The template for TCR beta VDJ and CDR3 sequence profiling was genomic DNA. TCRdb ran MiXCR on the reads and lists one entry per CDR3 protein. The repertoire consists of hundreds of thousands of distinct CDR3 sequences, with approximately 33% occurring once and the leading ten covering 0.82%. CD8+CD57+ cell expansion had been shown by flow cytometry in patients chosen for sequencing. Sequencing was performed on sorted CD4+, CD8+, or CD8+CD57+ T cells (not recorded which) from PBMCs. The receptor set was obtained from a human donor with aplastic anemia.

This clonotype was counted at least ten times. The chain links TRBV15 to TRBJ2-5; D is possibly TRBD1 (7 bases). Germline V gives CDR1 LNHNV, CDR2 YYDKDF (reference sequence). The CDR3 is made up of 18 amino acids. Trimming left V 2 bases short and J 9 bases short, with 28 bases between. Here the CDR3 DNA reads TGTGCCACCAGCAGAACCGGGACAGCTAGCGTCGGGGCTTTGGCCCAGTACTTC. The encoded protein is CATSRTGTASVGALAQYF.

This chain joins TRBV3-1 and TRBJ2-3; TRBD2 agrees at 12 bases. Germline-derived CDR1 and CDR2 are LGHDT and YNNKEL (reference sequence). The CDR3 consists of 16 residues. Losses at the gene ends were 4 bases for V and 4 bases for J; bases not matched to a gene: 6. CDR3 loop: CASSLGLAGSPDTQYF. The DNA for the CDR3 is TGTGCCAGCAGCCTTGGACTAGCGGGGTCGCCAGATACGCAGTATTTT.

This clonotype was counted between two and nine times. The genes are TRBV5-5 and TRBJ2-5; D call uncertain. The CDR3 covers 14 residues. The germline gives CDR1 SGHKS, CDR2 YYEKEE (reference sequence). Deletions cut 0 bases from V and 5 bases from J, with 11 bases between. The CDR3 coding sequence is TGTGCCAGCAGCTTGGCCGTGTTCTTGGAGACCCAGTACTTC. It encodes CASSLAVFLETQYF.

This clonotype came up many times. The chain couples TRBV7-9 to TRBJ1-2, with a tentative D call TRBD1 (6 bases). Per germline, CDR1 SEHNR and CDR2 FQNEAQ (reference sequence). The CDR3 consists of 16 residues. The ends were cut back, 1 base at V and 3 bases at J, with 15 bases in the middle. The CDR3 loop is CASSLVGTPSDYGYTF. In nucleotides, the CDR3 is TGTGCCAGCAGCTTAGTTGGGACACCTAGTGACTATGGCTACACCTTC.

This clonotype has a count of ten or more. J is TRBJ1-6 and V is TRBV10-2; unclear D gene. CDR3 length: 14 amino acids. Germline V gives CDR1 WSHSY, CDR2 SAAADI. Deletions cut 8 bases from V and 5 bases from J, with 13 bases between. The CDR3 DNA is TGCGCCAGCTGGAGAGGCGTTAATAATTCACCCCTCCACTTT. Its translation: CASWRGVNNSPLHF.

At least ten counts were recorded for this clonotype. The CDR3 DNA is TGTGCCAGCAGCTCGGGACAGGGAGCGGTCACTGAAGCTTTCTTT. Protein: CASSSGQGAVTEAFF. The chain joins TRBV7-9 to TRBJ1-1, with 9 bases lining up with TRBD1. The V and J ends lost 4 bases and 4 bases, in that order; junction bases with no gene match: 7. CDR1 is SEHNR, CDR2 FQNEAQ, per germline (reference sequence). This CDR3 has 15 residues.

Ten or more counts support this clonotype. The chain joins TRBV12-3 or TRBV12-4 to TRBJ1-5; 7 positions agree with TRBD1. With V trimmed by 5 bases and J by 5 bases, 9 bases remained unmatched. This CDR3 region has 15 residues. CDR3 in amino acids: CASSPDRLGHQPQHF. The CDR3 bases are TGTGCCAGCAGTCCGGACAGGCTAGGGCATCAGCCCCAGCATTTT.

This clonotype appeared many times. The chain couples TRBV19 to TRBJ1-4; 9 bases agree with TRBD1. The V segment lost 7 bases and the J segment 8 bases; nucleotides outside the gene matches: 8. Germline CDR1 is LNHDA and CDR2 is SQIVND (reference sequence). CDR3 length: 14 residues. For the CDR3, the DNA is TGTGCCAGTACCCCGACAGGGGGTCGCGAAAAACTGTTTTTT. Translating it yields CASTPTGGREKLFF.

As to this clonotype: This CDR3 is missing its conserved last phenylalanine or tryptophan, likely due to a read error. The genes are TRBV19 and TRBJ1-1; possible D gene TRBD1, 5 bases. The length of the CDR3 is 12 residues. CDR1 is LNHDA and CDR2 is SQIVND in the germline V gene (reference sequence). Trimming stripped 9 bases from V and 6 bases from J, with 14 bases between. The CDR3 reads CASSFSGAEAFL. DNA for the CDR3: TGTGCCAGCAGTTTTTCGGGGGCTGAAGCTTTCTTG.

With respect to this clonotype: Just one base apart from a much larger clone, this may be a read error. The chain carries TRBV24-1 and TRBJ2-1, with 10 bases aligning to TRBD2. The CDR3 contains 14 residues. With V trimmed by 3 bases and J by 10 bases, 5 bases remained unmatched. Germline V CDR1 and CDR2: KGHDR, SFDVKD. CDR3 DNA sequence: TGTGCCACCAGTGATGGGATTAGCGGGAGGGAGCAGTTCTTC. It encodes CATSDGISGREQFF.